This entry lists 25 T cell receptor beta chains sequenced from one sample in a study of blood T cell repertoires in COVID-19. Using immunoSEQ multiplex PCR, the repertoire was profiled, and TCRdb retains in-frame clones only, with some absent. Counted here are approximately 160,000 clones, approximately 88% occurring once; the ten biggest clones make up roughly 9.2%. The specimen sequenced was peripheral blood. Receptors originate from a woman of 80 years or more with active or convalescent COVID-19.

This chain uses TRBV6-5 with TRBJ2-7; unclear D gene. Trimming stripped 0 bases from V and 6 bases from J, with 9 bases between. The germline CDR1 and CDR2 sequences are MNHEY and SVGAGI. The CDR3 sequence is 13 residues long. CDR3 nucleotide sequence: TGTGCCAGCAGTTACTCGGTCGAGGCCGAGCAGTACTTC. It yields the protein CASSYSVEAEQYF.

This clone appeared a few times. CDR3 coding DNA: TGCGCCAGCAGCCAAGTGGGAGGTAGCAATCAGCCCCAGCATTTT. It specifies CASSQVGGSNQPQHF. This rearrangement joins TRBV4-3 to TRBJ1-5; D is ambiguous. The V gene's germline CDR1 is LGHNA and CDR2 YSLEER. CDR3 size: 15 residues. The V and J ends lost 1 base and 0 bases respectively, with 7 bases between them.

The CDR3 spells CASSYSQQGASSPLHF. The CDR3 DNA reads as TGTGCCAGCAGTTACTCGCAACAGGGGGCTAGTTCACCCCTCCACTTT. The J gene is TRBJ1-6, the V gene TRBV6-5; TRBD1 aligns across 9 bases. CDR1 MNHEY and CDR2 SVGAGI come from the germline V gene. The CDR3 has 16 residues. V lost 0 bases, J lost 9 bases, and 6 bases stayed unmatched.

The chain links TRBV29-1 to TRBJ1-1; 10 nucleotides match TRBD1. The CDR3 consists of 15 residues. Looked up from germline, CDR1 is SQVTM and CDR2 is ANQGSEA. The ends lost 4 bases at V and 6 bases at J; junction bases unmatched: 11. The CDR3 loop reads CSVVGTGVGKAEAFF. Written as DNA, the CDR3 is TGCAGCGTTGTTGGGACAGGGGTGGGGAAAGCTGAAGCTTTCTTT.

This clone occurred a few times. J is TRBJ1-5 and V is TRBV10-3; D not resolved. The CDR3 totals 14 residues. V was clipped by 6 bases and J by 0 bases, with 9 bases between them. Germline V CDR1 and CDR2: ENHRY, SYGVKD. CDR3 amino acids: CAIRAGSSNQPQHF. CDR3 in DNA: TGTGCCATCAGAGCGGGGTCTAGCAATCAGCCCCAGCATTTT.

This clone was observed a few times. The rearrangement uses TRBV2 and TRBJ1-4; 7 positions match TRBD1. This CDR3 spans 16 amino acids. The trim removed 6 bases at V and 2 bases at J, leaving 9 bases unmatched. Germline V gives CDR1 SNHLY, CDR2 FYNNEI. The CDR3 sequence: CASSPGQRVTNEKLFF. CDR3 DNA: TGTGCCAGCAGCCCGGGACAGAGGGTGACTAATGAAAAACTGTTTTTT.

The V call is TRBV7-2, the J call TRBJ1-4, with 7 bases lining up with TRBD1. The germline gives CDR1 SGHTA, CDR2 FQGNSA. V dropped 2 bases and J dropped 8; count of bases not matched to a gene: 11. CDR3 length equals 16 residues. The CDR3 region is CASSLNGQVRLEKLFF. CDR3 nucleotides: TGTGCCAGCAGCTTAAACGGACAGGTTCGCTTAGAAAAACTGTTTTTT.

The chain joins TRBV3-1 (or the pseudogene TRBV3-2) to TRBJ1-3, with D possibly TRBD1 on 6 matching bases. Trimming left V 5 bases short and J 1 base short, with 12 bases between. This CDR3 has 15 residues. The germline V gene has CDR1 LGHDT and CDR2 YNNKEL (reference sequence). CDR3: CASSSIGGSGNTIYF. The CDR3 region has the DNA TGTGCCAGCAGCTCTATAGGGGGATCTGGAAACACCATATATTTT.

V gene TRBV6-6 combines with J gene TRBJ2-3; D may be TRBD1 (6 bases). This CDR3 is built from 16 residues. V lost 7 bases and J 2 bases, leaving 19 bases between the germline ends. Germline-derived CDR1 and CDR2 are MNHNY and SVGAGI (reference sequence). The CDR3 nucleotides are TGTGCCAGCACCACGTCACAGGGCGGGTTCACAGATACGCAGTATTTT. Protein product: CASTTSQGGFTDTQYF.

The chain combines TRBV7-8 with TRBJ1-5, with 8 bases that match TRBD1. J was trimmed by 6 bases and V by 3 bases; bases with no gene match: 4. This CDR3 spans 14 amino acids. The germline V gene encodes CDR1 SGHVS and CDR2 FQNEAQ. The DNA for the CDR3 is TGTGCCAGCAGCTTCTCAGGGGGCGGTCAGCCCCAGCATTTT. It encodes CASSFSGGGQPQHF.

This chain joins TRBV3-1 (or the pseudogene TRBV3-2) and TRBJ2-7; 13 bases align to TRBD2. The length of the CDR3 is 15 residues. Germline-derived CDR1 and CDR2 are LGHDT and YNNKEL (reference sequence). Trimming at V came to 0 bases and at J to 8 bases, leaving 4 bases not matched to a gene. CDR3: CASSQDKGLAGQQYF. Here the CDR3 DNA reads TGTGCCAGCAGCCAAGATAAGGGACTAGCGGGGCAGCAGTACTTC.

This clone was seen at least ten times. The CDR3 spells CASRLQGTYEQYF. The CDR3 bases are TGTGCCAGCCGATTACAGGGAACCTACGAGCAGTACTTC. The J gene is TRBJ2-7, the V gene TRBV14; D may be TRBD1 (6 bases). The V end lost 8 bases, the J end lost 2 bases, and 13 bases lay between the germline ends. Germline V gene data show CDR1 as SGHDN and CDR2 as FVKESK. This CDR3 region has 13 residues.

This clone has only a few counts. The chain couples TRBV7-9 to TRBJ1-1; D not resolved. V shed 3 bases and J shed 0 bases, with 11 bases lying between them. CDR1 and CDR2 (germline): SEHNR, FQNEAQ (reference sequence). This CDR3 is built from 15 residues. The CDR3 reads CASSFTDNMNTEAFF. The DNA for the CDR3 is TGTGCCAGCAGCTTCACTGACAACATGAACACTGAAGCTTTCTTT.

This clone occurred once. This chain links TRBV6-5 with TRBJ1-3; D gene ambiguous. In germline, CDR1 is MNHEY, CDR2 SVGAGI. The germline V and J ends were trimmed by 6 bases and 4 bases, with 10 bases remaining between them. The CDR3 contains 13 residues. The CDR3 spells CASSYDTGNTIYF. CDR3 sequence (DNA): TGTGCCAGCAGCTACGACACGGGAAACACCATATATTTT.

The chain recombines TRBV5-1 with TRBJ2-5; D possibly corresponds to TRBD2 (6 bases). This CDR3 has 16 amino acids. With 3 bases removed from V and 1 base from J, the gap between germline ends came to 16 bases. Germline CDR1 is SGHRS and CDR2 is YFSETQ. CDR3 nucleotide sequence: TGCGCCAGCAGCTCCAGAGGGACTTCGCGCCAAGAGACCCAGTACTTC. Protein sequence: CASSSRGTSRQETQYF.

The chain carries TRBV7-8 and TRBJ1-1; TRBD1 agrees at 9 bases. The CDR3 is 13 amino acids. J gave up 5 bases and V 6 bases, and 4 bases lay outside the gene matches. In germline, CDR1 is SGHVS, CDR2 FQNEAQ. In DNA form, the CDR3 reads TGTGCCAGCAGGACAGGGGGGGCGACTGAAGCTTTCTTT. It encodes CASRTGGATEAFF.

This clone has a single count. The chain couples TRBV2 to TRBJ1-5; D not certain. The V gene's germline CDR1 is SNHLY and CDR2 FYNNEI. This CDR3 comprises 13 residues. The V gene lost 6 bases and the J gene lost 0 bases, with 6 bases spanning the gap. The CDR3 sequence is CASSVGSNQPQHF. The CDR3 DNA is TGTGCCAGCAGCGTCGGTAGCAATCAGCCCCAGCATTTT. Full variable domain (missing parts from reference TRBV2 and TRBJ1-5): EPEVTQTPSHQVTQMGQEVILRCVPISNHLYFYWYRQILGQKVEFLVSFYNNEISEKSEIFDDQFSVERPDGSNFTLKIRSTKLEDSAMYFCASSVGSNQPQHFGDGTRLSIL.

The gene calls are TRBV25-1 and TRBJ1-2; D perhaps matches TRBD1 (5 bases). The germline V gene encodes CDR1 MGHDK and CDR2 SYGVNS. Deletions cut 2 bases from V and 5 bases from J, with 9 bases between. The CDR3 runs to 13 residues. In nucleotides, the CDR3 is TGTGCCAGCAGTGAACAGGGCCCGTATGGCTACACCTTC. Residues: CASSEQGPYGYTF.

V usage is TRBV12-3 or TRBV12-4 and J usage is TRBJ1-1; no firm D call. V was clipped by 3 bases and J by 7 bases, with 6 bases between them. The CDR3 runs to 11 residues. The CDR3, as DNA: TGTGCCAGCAGTTTGATGCGTGAAGCTTTCTTT. Its protein is CASSLMREAFF.

This clone was picked up one time. The chain uses TRBV19 and TRBJ1-4; no definite D call. Germline assignment: CDR1 LNHDA and CDR2 SQIVND (reference sequence). This CDR3 spans 15 amino acids. V was clipped by 3 bases and J by 1 base, with 9 bases between them. CDR3 in DNA: TGTGCCAGTAGTATTGGCGGTTTAACTAATGAAAAACTGTTTTTT. It codes for CASSIGGLTNEKLFF.

V is TRBV10-3 and J is TRBJ1-6; TRBD1 aligns across 8 bases. Trimming cost V 8 bases and J 2 bases; bases outside gene matches: 8. CDR3 length: 16 residues. Per germline, CDR1 ENHRY and CDR2 SYGVKD. The CDR3 DNA follows: TGTGCCATCGGAGGACAGGGTGGAACCTATAATTCACCCCTCCACTTT. This gives the protein CAIGGQGGTYNSPLHF.

J is TRBJ2-1 and V is TRBV5-1; 10 bases match TRBD1. CDR3 length: 17 amino acids. With V trimmed by 4 bases and J by 8 bases, 15 bases remained unmatched. Germline lookup yields CDR1 SGHRS and CDR2 YFSETQ. CDR3 in amino acids: CASSRITGTGVGDEQFF. The CDR3 nucleotides are TGCGCCAGCAGCAGAATAACCGGGACAGGGGTGGGGGATGAGCAGTTCTTC.

This chain links TRBV19 with TRBJ1-4, with unresolved D. The CDR3 totals 14 residues. CDR1 LNHDA and CDR2 SQIVND come from the germline V gene (reference sequence). V lost 7 bases, J lost 0 bases, and 9 bases lay in between. CDR3 amino acids: CASTSIATNEKLFF. CDR3 bases: TGTGCCAGTACCTCTATTGCAACTAATGAAAAACTGTTTTTT. Full variable domain (missing parts from reference TRBV19 and TRBJ1-4): DGGITQSPKYLFRKEGQNVTLSCEQNLNHDAMYWYRQDPGQGLRLIYYSQIVNDFQKGDIAEGYSVSREKKESFPLTVTSAQKNPTAFYLCASTSIATNEKLFFGSGTQLSVL.

The chain has TRBV20-1 and TRBJ2-7, with TRBD1 as a possible D gene (5 bases). Trimming cost V 0 bases and J 8 bases, with 8 bases left between them. CDR1 and CDR2 (germline): DFQATT, SNEGSKA (reference sequence). There are 11 residues in the CDR3. The CDR3 is CSARDKGKQYF. CDR3 coding DNA: TGCAGTGCTAGAGATAAGGGGAAGCAGTACTTC.

The CDR3 DNA follows: TGTGCCAGCAGTACCCTGACACAAAGAGGAAACACCATATATTTT. This codes for CASSTLTQRGNTIYF. This sequence joins TRBV6-5 and TRBJ1-3; D unclear. Deletions cut 5 bases from V and 4 bases from J, with 15 bases between. CDR3 length: 15 amino acids. From germline, CDR1 is MNHEY and CDR2 SVGAGI.